This T cell receptor (beta chain) appears in the sequencing data of a study of Tregs in tolerant kidney transplant recipients. Findings and caveats of the study: The most relevant donor-specific Treg TCRbeta repertoire apparently came from expansion with activated donor B cells. Findings come from small patient numbers and require larger validation.

Unstimulated Tregs (CD4+CD25+CD127-) and CD4+CD25- non-Tregs were sorted from PBMCs. This clone was found a few times. Antigen: not known. The CDR3 is 13 residues long. Germline lookup yields CDR1 GTSNPN and CDR2 SVGIG (reference sequence). V lost 0 bases, J lost 11 bases, and 6 bases stayed unmatched. The method was immunoSEQ multiplex PCR; TCRdb's version includes in-frame clones alone and lacks a portion of them. This table holds roughly 70,000 clones, 80% to 85% found once. The V and J genes are TRBV30 and TRBJ2-1; TRBD1 matches 8 bases. The receptor comes from a human donor in good health. Material for sequencing was CD4+ T cells from blood. As DNA, the CDR3 is TGTGCCTGGAGTGTCGAGAGACAGGGGAAGCAGTTCTTC. This translates into CAWSVERQGKQFF.